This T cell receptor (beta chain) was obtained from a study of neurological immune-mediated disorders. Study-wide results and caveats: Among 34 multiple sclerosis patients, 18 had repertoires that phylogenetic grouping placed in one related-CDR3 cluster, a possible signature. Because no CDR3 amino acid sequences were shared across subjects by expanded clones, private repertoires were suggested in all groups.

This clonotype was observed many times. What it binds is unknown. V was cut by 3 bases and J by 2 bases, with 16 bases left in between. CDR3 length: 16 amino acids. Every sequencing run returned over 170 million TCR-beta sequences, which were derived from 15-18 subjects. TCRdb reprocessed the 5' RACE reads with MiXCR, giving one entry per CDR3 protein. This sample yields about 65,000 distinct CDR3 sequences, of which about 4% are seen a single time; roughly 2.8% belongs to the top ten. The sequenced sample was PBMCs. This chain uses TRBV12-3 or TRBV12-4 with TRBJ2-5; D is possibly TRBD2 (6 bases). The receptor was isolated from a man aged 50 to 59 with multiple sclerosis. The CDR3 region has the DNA TGTGCCAGCAGTTTCCTAGCGATATTAAGTCAAGAGACCCAGTACTTC. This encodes CASSFLAILSQETQYF.